This section outlines one T cell receptor beta chain sequence together with its context. The antigen it binds to is not known. No base qualities exist here, and no much larger clone lies one base off it. The sample comes from a study of blood T cell repertoires in COVID-19 (dated by TCRdb to the early 2020s). For the wider study: Collaborator samples came from the United States, Italy and Spain and covered acute and convalescent phases of COVID-19. A freely available public database, intended as a resource for researchers studying the immune response to SARS-CoV-2, is where the repertoires were released. The sample metadata nearly always contained a de-identified subject ID, COVID-19 status, age in years and sex. The dataset comprised deeply sampled blood TCRbeta repertoires from subjects exposed to, actively infected with, or recovered from COVID-19. The prospective study material was composed of cDNA or gDNA derived from T cells, B-cell-depleted T cells, or PBMCs. HLA class I and class II types, where available, came from metadata supplied by the sample provider rather than from assay-based typing. Samples came from the ongoing ImmuneRACE study (first 160 participants) plus 1,254 subjects from 6 global collaborators.

The CDR3, cysteine through phenylalanine, is 14 amino acids long. Only the CDR3 part of the read is kept: 42 bases, read in frame from the first base. From a lookup of the germline V gene (reference sequence), CDR1 and CDR2 are LNHDA and SQIVND. The junction carries 12 bases between V and J, which are trimmed by 7 bases and 0 bases respectively. TCRbeta CDR3 regions were amplified from genomic DNA by means of the immunoSEQ Assay, a bias-controlled multiplex PCR. In the original analysis: The number of nucleated cells in each sample was estimated by amplification of reference gene primers within the assay. To quantify the absolute abundance of each unique TCRbeta CDR3 rearrangement, sequence reads were collapsed and filtered. For each sample, productive Simpson clonality was calculated as the square root of Simpson's diversity index over productive rearrangements. TCRdb provides this immuneACCESS table in a form limited to in-frame rearrangements. Some clones are lacking; in checked studies, under half of them reflect an unresolved V gene, and why the rest are absent is not known. The D gene and trimming were derived from the DNA, and the V and J assignments and clone size from that table. The sample yields 40,000 to 45,000 clones; around 86% were counted once. The ten largest clones take up around a fifth of the sample.

The collaborating institutions used their own protocols to collect whole blood in K2EDTA tubes. Collaborator samples were shipped for TCRbeta analysis as frozen whole blood, isolated PBMCs, or DNA extracted from either sample type. Results the study describes overall, beyond this receptor: The amount of clinical and demographic metadata varied by source and participant and was provided uncurated.

The sequence was collected from a man aged 50-60 years with active COVID-19. The sequence joins TRBV19 to TRBJ1-1; the D segment could be TRBD1, given 5 matching bases. The sequencing sample was made of peripheral blood. The nucleotides are TGTGCCAGTACCATGACAGACATGAACACTGAAGCTTTCTTT. This yields the protein CASTMTDMNTEAFF.